This T cell receptor (beta chain) comes out of a study of naive and memory T cell subsets. This clonotype was detected ten times or more. Per germline, CDR1 SGHTA and CDR2 FQGNSA. The CDR3 length is 15 residues. J gave up 5 bases and V 0 bases, and 4 bases lay outside the gene matches. Two oligonucleotides, mixed equimolar, formed the beta constant-region primer covering TRBC1 and TRBC2. Each CDR3 protein is one row after TCRdb ran MiXCR on the UMI-ligation and nested PCR reads. The sample lists about 4,600 distinct CDR3 sequences, just over 7% seen once, with roughly four fifths in the top ten. The rearrangement uses TRBV7-2 and TRBJ1-2; 9 nucleotides align to TRBD1. The sample taken for sequencing was CD4+ TEMRA cells from blood. As to subset: effector memory re-expressing CD45RA, CD45RA+ CD27-. The receptor's source is a human donor in good health. CDR3 sequence: CASSLAGTGLYGYTF. The CDR3 bases are TGTGCCAGCAGCTTAGCGGGGACAGGGCTTTATGGCTACACCTTC.